Each of the 28 T cell receptor beta chains below was sequenced from the same sample in a study of T-cell reconstitution after alpha-beta-depleted transplantation in children. Molecular barcoding with unique molecular identifiers was used for the TCRbeta library. TCRdb processed the PCR reads anew with MiXCR; each CDR3 protein has one entry. The table includes around 490,000 distinct CDR3 sequences, around 10% detected once. Source: PBMCs, mostly from graft donor cells, taken 180 days after TCRalphabeta/CD19-depleted stem cell transplant. The receptors originated from a female patient under 10 years old who had a stem cell transplant for aplastic anemia, so the T cells may come from the graft donor.

This chain uses TRBV27 with TRBJ1-6, with 8 bases matching TRBD1. The CDR3 length is 15 residues. CDR1 and CDR2 from the germline V gene are MNHEY and SMNVEV (reference sequence). V lost 4 bases to trimming and J lost 10 bases; unmatched junction nucleotides: 9. CDR3: CASSWSQGARSPLHF. The DNA for the CDR3 is TGTGCCAGCAGTTGGTCGCAGGGGGCTCGGTCACCCCTCCACTTT.

The J gene is TRBJ2-7, the V gene TRBV12-3 or TRBV12-4, with D possibly matching TRBD1 (5 bases). V shed 4 bases and J shed 6 bases, with 19 bases lying between them. This CDR3 has 15 amino acids. The CDR3 is CASSSAVVGLSEQYF. In nucleotides, the CDR3 is TGTGCCAGCAGTTCTGCTGTGGTGGGGCTTAGCGAGCAGTACTTC.

This clonotype was detected only a few times. The chain combines TRBV7-2 with TRBJ2-5; 7 nucleotides line up with TRBD2. Trimming removed 6 bases from V and 5 bases from J; junction bases left unmatched: 6. The CDR3 contains 13 residues. Germline lookup yields CDR1 SGHTA and CDR2 FQGNSA. The CDR3 loop reads CASRWTSSETQYF. The CDR3 nucleotides read TGTGCCAGCAGATGGACTAGTTCGGAGACCCAGTACTTC.

The chain has TRBV27 and TRBJ2-7; D perhaps matches TRBD2 (6 bases). Germline V CDR1 and CDR2: MNHEY, SMNVEV (reference sequence). The length of the CDR3 is 10 residues. Trimming left V 3 bases short and J 12 bases short, with 9 bases between. Here the CDR3 reads CASSFRGRYF. CDR3 nucleotide sequence: TGTGCCAGCAGTTTCCGGGGGAGGTACTTC.

This clonotype was detected only a few times. Written as DNA, the CDR3 is TGTGCCACCAGTGATCCGAGAGGGGGAGGGAGTTCGAAGGGCTACAATGAGCAGTTCTTC. Amino acids: CATSDPRGGGSSKGYNEQFF. This chain links TRBV24-1 with TRBJ2-1; the D gene is possibly TRBD2 (7 bases). Germline V gene lookup returns CDR1 KGHDR and CDR2 SFDVKD. The CDR3 is 20 residues long. With 3 bases removed from V and 3 bases from J, the gap between germline ends came to 26 bases.

V gene TRBV9 combines with J gene TRBJ1-3; no firm D call. The CDR3 loop spans 15 amino acids. The ends were cut back, 2 bases at V and 4 bases at J, with 13 bases in the middle. CDR1 and CDR2 (germline): SGDLS, YYNGEE. The CDR3 DNA sequence: TGTGCCAGCAGCGTCGAGAGGGATTACGGAAACACCATATATTTT. Amino acids: CASSVERDYGNTIYF.

The sample holds a few counts of this clonotype. The chain joins TRBV6-2 or TRBV6-3 to TRBJ1-2; a possible D gene is TRBD1 (5 bases). Trimming took off 4 bases at V and 4 bases at J, with 19 bases between the two ends. The CDR3 runs to 16 residues. Germline CDR1 is MNHEY and CDR2 is SVGEGT. The CDR3 reads CASSSWQIAGTYGYTF. DNA for the CDR3: TGTGCCAGCAGTTCGTGGCAGATCGCTGGGACCTATGGCTACACCTTC.

This clonotype was seen a handful of times. The chain carries TRBV28 and TRBJ1-3, with D possibly matching TRBD1 (5 bases). The CDR3 is 15 residues long. The ends were cut back, 4 bases at V and 0 bases at J, with 10 bases in the middle. CDR1 and CDR2 from the germline V gene are MDHEN and SYDVKM. CDR3 DNA sequence: TGTGCCAGCAGTTCGGGGGGGGGCTCTGGAAACACCATATATTTT. It encodes CASSSGGGSGNTIYF.

Of note for this clonotype: A much larger clone differs by one base, so this may be a read error. The chain employs TRBV7-6 and TRBJ2-1; TRBD2 matches at 7 bases. Germline CDR1 reads SGHVS; CDR2 reads FNYEAQ. This CDR3 contains 18 residues. The CDR3 DNA sequence: TGTGCCAGCAGCTTTGGCCCTCCTATGAGCGGGGCCTACAATGCGCAGTTCTTC. It yields the protein CASSFGPPMSGAYNAQFF.

In its sample, this clonotype was seen a few times. The chain joins TRBV18 to TRBJ1-2; TRBD1 aligns across 9 bases. Germline loops: CDR1 KGHSH, CDR2 LQKENI. There are 14 residues in the CDR3. Trimming removed 0 bases from V and 8 bases from J; junction bases left unmatched: 4. The CDR3 DNA reads TGTGCCAGCTCACCACCATGGGACAGGGAAGGCTACACCTTC. Translated: CASSPPWDREGYTF.

This chain uses TRBV12-3 or TRBV12-4 with TRBJ2-4; 7 positions match TRBD1. This CDR3 is 15 amino acids long. After removal of 6 bases from V and 1 base from J, the junction contained 6 bases not matched to a gene. For the CDR3, the DNA is TGTGCCAGCAGGCCAACAGGGGCTGCCAAAAACATTCAGTACTTC. Translating it yields CASRPTGAAKNIQYF.

This clonotype was seen a handful of times. J is TRBJ2-1 and V is TRBV5-6, with TRBD1 matching over 7 bases. The CDR3 sequence is 16 residues long. The germline V gene encodes CDR1 SGHDT and CDR2 YYEEEE. V lost 2 bases and J lost 12; bases outside the gene matches: 17. DNA of the CDR3: TGTGCCAGCAGCTTTAGATCGGCAGGGGGTATGTCTGCGCAGTTCTTC. It specifies CASSFRSAGGMSAQFF. Together with reference TRBV5-6 and TRBJ2-1, the CDR3 gives the full variable domain: DAGVTQSPTHLIKTRGQQVTLRCSPKSGHDTVSWYQQALGQGPQFIFQYYEEEERQRGNFPDRFSGHQFPNYSSELNVNALLLGDSALYLCASSFRSAGGMSAQFFGPGTRLTVL.

The chain employs TRBV20-1 and TRBJ2-2; the match to TRBD2 covers 12 bases. CDR3 size: 16 residues. V dropped 6 bases and J dropped 5; count of bases not matched to a gene: 10. CDR1 and CDR2 (germline): DFQATT, SNEGSKA (reference sequence). CDR3 sequence (DNA): TGCAGTGCCAAAGCTAGCGGGAGGGCCGTAACCGGGGAGCTGTTTTTT. Translating it yields CSAKASGRAVTGELFF.

On this clonotype itself: No DNA is shown, since the ends of the CDR3 on it are uncertain; the CDR3 is the one TCRdb lists. This chain links TRBV4-2 with TRBJ2-1; TRBD2, the table's D call, was not compared with the DNA. The CDR3 extends over 18 residues, inclusive of both ends. Germline-derived CDR1 and CDR2 are LGHNA and YNFKEQ. CDR3 region: CASSQTMSSSSGPNEQFF.

The chain is built from TRBV4-1 and TRBJ1-1; 7 bases are shared with TRBD1. The trim removed 3 bases at V and 1 base at J, leaving 2 bases unmatched. The CDR3 spans 14 residues. Per germline, CDR1 MGHRA and CDR2 YSYEKL. The CDR3 loop is CASSHDRANTEAFF. CDR3 in DNA: TGCGCCAGCAGCCATGACAGGGCGAACACTGAAGCTTTCTTT.

The chain joins TRBV5-5 to TRBJ1-1; a possible D gene is TRBD1 (5 bases). V was pared by 4 bases and J by 2 bases, with 18 bases between. The CDR3 is 16 amino acids. Germline CDR1 SGHKS, CDR2 YYEKEE (reference sequence). Written as DNA, the CDR3 is TGTGCCAGCAGCAGGCGGGACTCTACCCTCAACACTGAAGCTTTCTTT. This translates into CASSRRDSTLNTEAFF.

Ten or more counts support this clonotype. The genes are TRBV5-5 and TRBJ2-1, with TRBD2 identical over 7 bases. There are 14 residues in the CDR3. J lost 6 bases, V lost 3 bases, and 6 bases had no gene match. Germline V gene data show CDR1 as SGHKS and CDR2 as YYEKEE (reference sequence). The CDR3: CASSWDYLLNEQFF. The CDR3 DNA is TGTGCCAGCAGCTGGGACTATCTACTCAATGAGCAGTTCTTC.

This clonotype came up a few times. CDR3 region: CASSYEGTPPYNEQFF. The CDR3, as DNA: TGTGCCAGCAGTTATGAGGGAACTCCTCCCTACAATGAGCAGTTCTTC. V usage is TRBV6-2 or TRBV6-3 and J usage is TRBJ2-1; weak D call: TRBD2 (5 bases). Germline V gene sequence: CDR1 MNHEY, CDR2 SVGEGT. V was cut by 3 bases and J by 2 bases, with 14 bases left in between. The CDR3 has 16 residues.

The V gene is TRBV7-3, the J gene TRBJ2-3, with 12 bases fitting TRBD2. The CDR3 has 19 amino acids. V lost 2 bases and J lost 1; bases outside the gene matches: 10. The germline V gene encodes CDR1 SGHTA and CDR2 FQGTGA. CDR3 loop: CASSLLASGRAGGTDTQYF. DNA for the CDR3: TGTGCCAGCAGCTTATTGGCTAGCGGGAGGGCCGGTGGCACAGATACGCAGTATTTT.

This clonotype was counted only a few times. The chain couples TRBV5-1 to TRBJ2-2; D may be TRBD1 (6 bases). The CDR3 spans 16 residues. V dropped 3 bases and J dropped 0 bases, with 12 bases sitting between them. Germline values: CDR1 SGHRS, CDR2 YFSETQ. CDR3 sequence (DNA): TGCGCCAGCAGCTCCAGGACAGCCCCGAACACCGGGGAGCTGTTTTTT. Translating it yields CASSSRTAPNTGELFF.

The chain carries TRBV5-1 and TRBJ2-5, with TRBD2 identical over 15 bases. Trimming cost V 3 bases and J 9 bases; bases outside gene matches: 18. Germline CDR1 reads SGHRS; CDR2 reads YFSETQ. CDR3 length: 19 amino acids. CDR3 residues: CASSSPRGTGLAGGGAQYF. The CDR3 DNA reads as TGCGCCAGCAGCTCCCCTCGGGGGACCGGACTAGCGGGAGGGGGAGCCCAGTACTTC. The variable domain in full, with the rest retrieved from reference TRBV5-1 and TRBJ2-5, is KAGVTQTPRYLIKTRGQQVTLSCSPISGHRSVSWYQQTPGQGLQFLFEYFSETQRNKGNFPGRFSGRQFSNSRSEMNVSTLELGDSALYLCASSSPRGTGLAGGGAQYFGPGTRLLVL.

This clonotype was detected only a few times. This rearrangement joins TRBV5-1 to TRBJ2-3; D is uncertain. The germline CDR1 and CDR2 sequences are SGHRS and YFSETQ. The CDR3 contains 14 residues. V shed 1 base and J shed 2 bases, with 8 bases lying between them. CDR3 DNA sequence: TGCGCCAGCAGCTTGCCTGGGATCACAGATACGCAGTATTTT. It codes for CASSLPGITDTQYF.

This rearrangement joins TRBV6-1 to TRBJ2-3; TRBD1 matches at 7 bases. CDR1 is MNHNS and CDR2 is SASEGT in the germline V gene. Trimming took 3 bases from V and 1 from J; bases not matched to a gene: 1. The CDR3 contains 14 residues. The DNA of the CDR3 is TGTGCCAGCAGTGATACAGGGGGCACAGATACGCAGTATTTT. Translation gives CASSDTGGTDTQYF.

The J gene is TRBJ2-6, the V gene TRBV7-9, with D uncertain. This CDR3 has 15 residues. The V end was cut by 1 base, the J end by 1 base, with 5 bases between. Germline CDR1 reads SEHNR; CDR2 reads FQNEAQ (reference sequence). The CDR3 nucleotides are TGTGCCAGCAGCTTAGGGATTTCTGGGGCCAACGTCCTGACTTTC. It is translated as CASSLGISGANVLTF.

This clonotype has ten or more counts. The rearrangement uses TRBV28 and TRBJ2-5; 7 nucleotides align to TRBD2. CDR1 and CDR2 from the germline V gene are MDHEN and SYDVKM. V shed 8 bases, J shed 3 bases, and the junction held 12 bases outside the gene matches. The CDR3 sequence is 15 residues long. In DNA, the CDR3 is TGTGCCAGCGGACCTGGCGGGAGAGTGGAAGAGACCCAGTACTTC. Protein sequence: CASGPGGRVEETQYF.

This chain connects TRBV18 to TRBJ1-3, with D perhaps TRBD1 (6 bases). Trimming pared 0 bases from V and 1 base from J, leaving 7 bases between. This CDR3 contains 15 residues. The germline V gene encodes CDR1 KGHSH and CDR2 LQKENI. The CDR3 loop is CASSPPGGSGNTIYF. For the CDR3, the DNA is TGTGCCAGCTCACCACCAGGGGGATCTGGAAACACCATATATTTT.

The table lists this clonotype with a few counts. The chain carries TRBV6-5 and TRBJ1-5; D is ambiguous. V gave up 4 bases and J gave up 0 bases, with 10 bases separating them. The CDR3 consists of 15 residues. Per germline, CDR1 MNHEY and CDR2 SVGAGI. This chain's CDR3 is CASSSGSISNQPQHF. CDR3 coding DNA: TGTGCCAGCAGTTCGGGGAGTATTAGCAATCAGCCCCAGCATTTT.

This clonotype was seen a few times. The chain has TRBV6-1 and TRBJ2-5; D is possibly TRBD2 (5 bases). Germline V gives CDR1 MNHNS, CDR2 SASEGT. The CDR3 has 14 residues. The V gene lost 4 bases and the J gene lost 5 bases, with 14 bases spanning the gap. The CDR3 sequence: CASSAPLEAETQYF. CDR3 DNA: TGTGCCAGCAGTGCCCCACTAGAGGCGGAGACCCAGTACTTC.